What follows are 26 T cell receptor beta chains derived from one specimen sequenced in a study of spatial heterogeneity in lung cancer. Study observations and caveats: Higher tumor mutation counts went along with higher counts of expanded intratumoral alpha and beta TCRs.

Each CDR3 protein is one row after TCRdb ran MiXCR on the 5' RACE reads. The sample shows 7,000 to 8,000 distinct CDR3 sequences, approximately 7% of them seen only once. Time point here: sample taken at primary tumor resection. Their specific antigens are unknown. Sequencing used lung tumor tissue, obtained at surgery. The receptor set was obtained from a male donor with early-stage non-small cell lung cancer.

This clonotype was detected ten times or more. This CDR3 is CASSLQREGRETQYF. As DNA, the CDR3 is TGTGCCAGCAGTCTTCAGCGGGAGGGCCGGGAGACCCAGTACTTC. The chain is built from TRBV12-3 or TRBV12-4 and TRBJ2-5; the match to TRBD2 covers 10 bases. After removal of 5 bases from V and 5 bases from J, the junction contained 8 bases not matched to a gene. The CDR3 loop spans 15 amino acids.

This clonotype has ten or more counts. CDR3 sequence: CASSLELAGINEQFF. The CDR3 DNA reads as TGTGCCAGCAGCTTAGAGCTAGCGGGGATTAATGAGCAGTTCTTC. The chain joins TRBV11-2 to TRBJ2-1; 9 bases map to TRBD2. Trimming at V came to 0 bases and at J to 7 bases, leaving 4 bases not matched to a gene. The germline gives CDR1 SGHAT, CDR2 FQNNGV. The CDR3 length is 15 residues.

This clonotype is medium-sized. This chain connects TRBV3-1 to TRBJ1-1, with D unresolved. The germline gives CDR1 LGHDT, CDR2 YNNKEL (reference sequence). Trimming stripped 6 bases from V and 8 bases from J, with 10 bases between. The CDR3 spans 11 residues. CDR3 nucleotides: TGTGCCAGCAGTCGGATGGGGGAAGCTTTCTTT. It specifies CASSRMGEAFF.

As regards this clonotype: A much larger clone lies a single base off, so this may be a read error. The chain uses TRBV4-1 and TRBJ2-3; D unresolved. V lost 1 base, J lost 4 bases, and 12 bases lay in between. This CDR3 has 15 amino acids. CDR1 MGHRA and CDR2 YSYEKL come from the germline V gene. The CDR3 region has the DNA TGCGCCAGCAGCCAAGTCGTGATGATGGCAGATACGCAGTATTTT. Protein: CASSQVVMMADTQYF.

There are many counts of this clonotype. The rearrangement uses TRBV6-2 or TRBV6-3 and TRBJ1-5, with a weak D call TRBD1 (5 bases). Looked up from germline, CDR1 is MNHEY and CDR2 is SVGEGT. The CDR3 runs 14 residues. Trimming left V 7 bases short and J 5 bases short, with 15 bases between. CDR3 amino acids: CASTQGSRDQPQHF. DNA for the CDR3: TGTGCCAGCACGCAGGGTAGTCGTGATCAGCCCCAGCATTTT.

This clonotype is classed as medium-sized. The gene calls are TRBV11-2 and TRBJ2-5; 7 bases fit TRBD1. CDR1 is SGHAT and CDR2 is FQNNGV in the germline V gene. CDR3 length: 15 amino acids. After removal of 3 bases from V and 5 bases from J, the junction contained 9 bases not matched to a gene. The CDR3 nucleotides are TGTGCCAGCAGCTTTGCTACGACAGGGAGTGAGACCCAGTACTTC. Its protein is CASSFATTGSETQYF.

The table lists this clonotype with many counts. DNA for the CDR3: TGTGCCTGGAGTTCCCGGACTAGCGGGAGTCCCTCCTACAATGAGCAGTTCTTC. This codes for CAWSSRTSGSPSYNEQFF. This chain links TRBV30 with TRBJ2-1; 13 bases align to TRBD2. Per the germline V gene, CDR1 is GTSNPN and CDR2 is SVGIG (reference sequence). J lost 0 bases, V lost 2 bases, and 7 bases had no gene match. CDR3 length: 18 amino acids.

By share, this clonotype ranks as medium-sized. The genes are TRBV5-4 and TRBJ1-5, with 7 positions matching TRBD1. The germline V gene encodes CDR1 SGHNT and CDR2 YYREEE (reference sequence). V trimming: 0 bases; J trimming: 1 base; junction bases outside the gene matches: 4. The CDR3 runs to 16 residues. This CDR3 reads CASSLGQGESNQPQHF. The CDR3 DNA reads TGTGCCAGCAGCTTGGGGCAGGGGGAAAGCAATCAGCCCCAGCATTTT.

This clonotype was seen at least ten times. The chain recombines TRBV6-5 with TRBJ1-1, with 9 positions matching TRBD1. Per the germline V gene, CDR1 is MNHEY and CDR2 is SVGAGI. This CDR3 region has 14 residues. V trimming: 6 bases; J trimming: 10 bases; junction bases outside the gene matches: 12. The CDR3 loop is CASRATGGGGVAFF. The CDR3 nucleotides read TGTGCCAGCAGAGCAACAGGGGGCGGCGGTGTAGCTTTCTTT.

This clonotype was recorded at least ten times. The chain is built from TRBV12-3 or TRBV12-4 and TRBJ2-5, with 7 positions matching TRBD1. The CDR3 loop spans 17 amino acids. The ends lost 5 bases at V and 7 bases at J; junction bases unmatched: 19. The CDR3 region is CASSPNPTGQERGTQYF. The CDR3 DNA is TGTGCCAGCAGTCCTAATCCCACTGGACAGGAAAGGGGGACCCAGTACTTC.

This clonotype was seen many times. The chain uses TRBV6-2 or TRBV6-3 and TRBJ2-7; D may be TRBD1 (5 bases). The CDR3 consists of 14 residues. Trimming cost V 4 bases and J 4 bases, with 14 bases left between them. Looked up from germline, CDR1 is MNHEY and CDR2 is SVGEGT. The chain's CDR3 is CASSLRGHLYEQYF. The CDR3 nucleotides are TGTGCCAGCAGTTTAAGAGGACACCTTTACGAGCAGTACTTC.

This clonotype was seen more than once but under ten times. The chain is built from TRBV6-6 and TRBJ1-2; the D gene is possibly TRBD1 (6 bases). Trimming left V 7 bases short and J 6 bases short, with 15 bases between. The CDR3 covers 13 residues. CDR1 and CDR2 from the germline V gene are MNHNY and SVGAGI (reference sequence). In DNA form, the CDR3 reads TGTGCCAGCACCACTGGGGCAGGGGATGGCTACACCTTC. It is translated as CASTTGAGDGYTF.

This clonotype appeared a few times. The CDR3 reads CASSEKSEPLGELFF. CDR3 coding DNA: TGTGCCAGCAGCGAGAAGAGCGAACCACTCGGGGAGCTGTTTTTT. The chain is built from TRBV9 and TRBJ2-2; unclear D gene. This CDR3 spans 15 amino acids. Looked up from germline, CDR1 is SGDLS and CDR2 is YYNGEE. V dropped 3 bases and J dropped 7 bases, with 16 bases sitting between them.

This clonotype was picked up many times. CDR3 region: CASSYSRSAGAYNEQFF. The DNA of the CDR3 is TGTGCCAGCAGTTACTCGAGGTCTGCCGGCGCCTACAATGAGCAGTTCTTC. The genes are TRBV6-5 and TRBJ2-1; no definite D call. Germline CDR1 and CDR2: MNHEY and SVGAGI. There are 17 residues in the CDR3. Deletions cut 0 bases from V and 2 bases from J, with 14 bases between.

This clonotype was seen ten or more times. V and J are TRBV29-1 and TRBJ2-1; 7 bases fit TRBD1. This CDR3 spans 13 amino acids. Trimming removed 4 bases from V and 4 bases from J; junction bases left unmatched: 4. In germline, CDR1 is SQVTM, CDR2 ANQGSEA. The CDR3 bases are TGCAGCGTTGCCGACAGGGATTACAATGAGCAGTTCTTC. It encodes CSVADRDYNEQFF.

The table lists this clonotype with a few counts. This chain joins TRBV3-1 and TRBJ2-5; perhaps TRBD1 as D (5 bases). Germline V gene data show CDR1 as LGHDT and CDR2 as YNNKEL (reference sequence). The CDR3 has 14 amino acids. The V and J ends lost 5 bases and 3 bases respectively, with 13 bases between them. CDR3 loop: CASSLSEGEETQYF. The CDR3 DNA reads TGTGCCAGCAGCTTATCGGAAGGGGAAGAGACCCAGTACTTC.

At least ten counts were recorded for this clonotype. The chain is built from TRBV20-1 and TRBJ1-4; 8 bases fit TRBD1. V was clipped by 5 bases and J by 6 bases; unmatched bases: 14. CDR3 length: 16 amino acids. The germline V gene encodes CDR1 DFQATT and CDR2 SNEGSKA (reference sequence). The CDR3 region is CSADRQEDRGHEKLFF. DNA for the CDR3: TGCAGTGCTGACCGACAGGAAGACAGGGGTCATGAAAAACTGTTTTTT.

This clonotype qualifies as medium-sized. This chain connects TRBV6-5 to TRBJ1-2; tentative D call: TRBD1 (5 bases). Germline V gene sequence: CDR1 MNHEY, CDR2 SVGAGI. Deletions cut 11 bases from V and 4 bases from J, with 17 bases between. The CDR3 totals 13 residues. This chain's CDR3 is CARLGTRSYGYTF. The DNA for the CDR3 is TGTGCCCGATTGGGGACTCGAAGCTATGGCTACACCTTC.

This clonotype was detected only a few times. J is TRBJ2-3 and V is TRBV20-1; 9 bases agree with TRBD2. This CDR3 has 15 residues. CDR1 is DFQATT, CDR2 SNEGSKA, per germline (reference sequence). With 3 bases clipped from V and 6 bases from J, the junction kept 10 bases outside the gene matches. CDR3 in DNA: TGCAGTGCTAGGAGTAGCGGGAGTTGGTCCGATACGCAGTATTTT. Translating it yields CSARSSGSWSDTQYF.

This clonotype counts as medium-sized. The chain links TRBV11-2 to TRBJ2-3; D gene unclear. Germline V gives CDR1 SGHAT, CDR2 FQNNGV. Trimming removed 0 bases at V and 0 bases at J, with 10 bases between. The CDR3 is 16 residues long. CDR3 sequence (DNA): TGTGCCAGCAGCTTAGATCTAGTCTCTAGCACAGATACGCAGTATTTT. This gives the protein CASSLDLVSSTDTQYF.

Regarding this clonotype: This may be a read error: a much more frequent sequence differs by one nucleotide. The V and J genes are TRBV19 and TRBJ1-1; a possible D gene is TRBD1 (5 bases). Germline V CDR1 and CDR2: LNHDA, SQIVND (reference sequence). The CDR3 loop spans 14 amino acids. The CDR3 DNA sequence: TGTGCCAGTATATCCGCGGGGGGGAACACTGTAGCTTTCTTT. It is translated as CASISAGGNTVAFF.

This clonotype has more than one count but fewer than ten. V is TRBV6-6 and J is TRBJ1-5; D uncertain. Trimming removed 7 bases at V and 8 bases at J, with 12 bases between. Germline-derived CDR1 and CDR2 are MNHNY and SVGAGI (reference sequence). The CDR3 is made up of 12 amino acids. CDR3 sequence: CASNPTQEPQHF. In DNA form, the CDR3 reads TGTGCCAGCAACCCCACGCAGGAGCCCCAGCATTTT.

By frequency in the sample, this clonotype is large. CDR3 coding DNA: TGTGCCAGCAGTGGGACAGTGAGTCGCTACGAGCAGTACTTC. Encoded protein: CASSGTVSRYEQYF. The genes are TRBV28 and TRBJ2-7, with 7 bases lining up with TRBD1. V lost 5 bases and J lost 3; bases outside the gene matches: 7. The CDR3 spans 14 residues. Germline V gives CDR1 MDHEN, CDR2 SYDVKM.

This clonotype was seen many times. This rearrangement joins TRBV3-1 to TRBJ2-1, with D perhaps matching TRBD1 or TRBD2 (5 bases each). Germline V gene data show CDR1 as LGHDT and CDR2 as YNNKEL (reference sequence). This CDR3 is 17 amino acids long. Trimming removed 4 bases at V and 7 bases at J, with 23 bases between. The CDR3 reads CASSLNLGTALFNEQFF. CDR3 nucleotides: TGTGCCAGCAGCCTGAATCTGGGGACGGCCCTTTTTAATGAGCAGTTCTTC.

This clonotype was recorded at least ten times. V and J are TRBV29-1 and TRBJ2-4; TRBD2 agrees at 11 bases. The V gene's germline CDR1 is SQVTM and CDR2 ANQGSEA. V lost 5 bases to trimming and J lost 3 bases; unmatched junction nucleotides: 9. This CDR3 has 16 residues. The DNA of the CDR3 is TGCAGCGTTCGCTCCGGGACTAGCGGCTACAAAAACATTCAGTACTTC. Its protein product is CSVRSGTSGYKNIQYF. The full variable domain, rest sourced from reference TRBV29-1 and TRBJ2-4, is SAVISQKPSRDICQRGTSLTIQCQVDSQVTMMFWYRQQPGQSLTLIATANQGSEATYESGFVIDKFPISRPNLTFSTLTVSNMSPEDSSIYLCSVRSGTSGYKNIQYFGAGTRLSVL.

The CDR3 sequence is CASSRLGGELFF. The CDR3 region has the DNA TGTGCCAGCAGCCGTCTTGGCGGGGAGCTGTTTTTT. The chain combines TRBV7-6 with TRBJ2-2; D remains ambiguous. V dropped 5 bases and J dropped 7 bases, with 8 bases sitting between them. Germline V gene sequence: CDR1 SGHVS, CDR2 FNYEAQ. This CDR3 comprises 12 residues.